The next 9 T cell receptor beta chains were all read from a single sample in a study of T cell changes during pregnancy in multiple sclerosis. The method was immunoSEQ multiplex PCR; TCRdb's version includes in-frame clones alone and lacks a portion of them. This sample has tens of thousands of clones, with approximately 95% found just once. Specimen: CD4+ T cells from peripheral blood mononuclear cells, collected in the first trimester of pregnancy. These receptors originate from a female donor with multiple sclerosis, enrolled in a pregnancy study.

This clone showed up just a few times. This sequence joins TRBV2 and TRBJ1-1; maybe TRBD1 (5 bases). Germline CDR1 is SNHLY and CDR2 is FYNNEI. V lost 3 bases, J lost 0 bases, and 8 bases lay in between. The CDR3 has 14 residues. DNA of the CDR3: TGTGCCAGCAGTGACGGGGGGATGAACACTGAAGCTTTCTTT. This gives the protein CASSDGGMNTEAFF.

The chain recombines TRBV7-2 with TRBJ2-7, with 10 bases identical to TRBD2. V shed 4 bases and J 4 bases; nucleotides not matched to a gene: 7. The CDR3 runs to 15 residues. CDR1 is SGHTA and CDR2 is FQGNSA in the germline V gene. In DNA form, the CDR3 reads TGTGCCAGCAGCTCCCGAAGCGGGGGGGGGTACGAGCAGTACTTC. Protein product: CASSSRSGGGYEQYF. Looking up the rest from reference TRBV7-2 and TRBJ2-7 gives the full variable domain: GAGVSQSPSNKVTEKGKDVELRCDPISGHTALYWYRQSLGQGLEFLIYFQGNSAPDKSGLPSDRFSAERTGGSVSTLTIQRTQQEDSAVYLCASSSRSGGGYEQYFGPGTRLTVT.

This clone was detected only a few times. V and J are TRBV2 and TRBJ1-6, with a tentative D call TRBD1 (6 bases). The ends were cut back, 7 bases at V and 10 bases at J, with 14 bases in the middle. The CDR3 spans 13 residues. CDR1 and CDR2 from the germline V gene are SNHLY and FYNNEI. In DNA form, the CDR3 reads TGTGCCAGCACCAAAAGAGGACAGTCACCCCTCCACTTT. Its translation is CASTKRGQSPLHF.

V usage is TRBV21-1 and J usage is TRBJ2-6; the table's D gene call, TRBD1, was not cross checked with the DNA. TRBV21-1 is a recognized pseudogene. The CDR3 runs 16 residues. This chain's CDR3 is CASSLSDRSGANVLTF. As DNA, the CDR3 is TGTGCCAGCAGCCTGTCAGATCGCTCTGGGGCCAACGTCCTGACTTTC.

The rearrangement joins TRBV5-4 to TRBJ1-4; D not certain. Deletions cut 1 base from V and 7 bases from J, with 8 bases between. CDR1 SGHNT and CDR2 YYREEE come from the germline V gene (reference sequence). CDR3 size: 13 residues. In nucleotides, the CDR3 is TGTGCCAGCAGCTTGTCCGGAGGTGAAAAACTGTTTTTT. Translating it yields CASSLSGGEKLFF.

This chain uses TRBV7-9 with TRBJ1-1; 9 bases map to TRBD1. This CDR3 contains 14 residues. CDR1 is SEHNR and CDR2 is FQNEAQ in the germline V gene (reference sequence). J gave up 3 bases and V 5 bases, and 4 bases lay outside the gene matches. The CDR3 DNA is TGTGCCAGCAGCCTCCGGGACAGGGACACTGAAGCTTTCTTT. This encodes CASSLRDRDTEAFF.

The gene calls are TRBV9 and TRBJ2-3; 9 positions match TRBD2. Germline CDR1 reads SGDLS; CDR2 reads YYNGEE. The CDR3 runs 17 residues. Trimming took 0 bases from V and 3 from J; bases not matched to a gene: 8. Here the CDR3 reads CASSVGGAGGRTDTQYF. CDR3 DNA sequence: TGTGCCAGCAGCGTAGGTGGAGCGGGGGGCCGTACAGATACGCAGTATTTT.

The J gene is TRBJ1-5, the V gene TRBV25-1; D is perhaps TRBD1 (6 bases). This CDR3 has 14 residues. Germline lookup yields CDR1 MGHDK and CDR2 SYGVNS. V shed 0 bases and J shed 7 bases, with 10 bases lying between them. Written as DNA, the CDR3 is TGTGCCAGCAGTGAATATTGGGGGGGCCAGCCCCAGCATTTT. It yields the protein CASSEYWGGQPQHF.

There are a few counts of this clone. CDR3 coding DNA: TGTGCCATCAGTGCGGGGTATGGCTACACCTTC. Protein: CAISAGYGYTF. V is TRBV10-3 and J is TRBJ1-2; no clear D gene. The germline V and J ends were trimmed by 4 bases and 5 bases, with 5 bases remaining between them. The length of the CDR3 is 11 residues. Germline-derived CDR1 and CDR2 are ENHRY and SYGVKD.